The clone carrying this T cell receptor beta chain was picked up a small number of times. Germline CDR1 reads MGHRA; CDR2 reads YSYEKL. The junction had 10 bases not matched to a gene; V was cut back by 0 bases and J by 4 bases. CDR3 length: 18 residues. This sample was included in a study of CD4 and CD8 cells across lung adenocarcinoma regions. Each CDR3 protein is one row after TCRdb ran MiXCR on the PCR reads. The repertoire holds about 1,900 distinct CDR3 sequences, more than 40% seen once, with around 21% in the top ten. The genes are TRBV4-1 and TRBJ2-5; 11 bases map to TRBD2. The TCR was taken from a female donor with lung adenocarcinoma. The CD4 and CD8 labels of this study may be unreliable. The sequencing sample was made of CD4+ T cells from the center of a lung tumor. The CDR3, as DNA: TGCGCCAGCAGCCAAGATAGTAGCGGGAGGGCCTGGGGAGAGACCCAGTACTTC. Protein sequence: CASSQDSSGRAWGETQYF.